The sequence of this T cell receptor (beta chain) was determined in a study of blood T cell repertoires in COVID-19. Trimming stripped 8 bases from V and 1 base from J, with 11 bases between. CDR3 length: 13 amino acids. Germline loops: CDR1 KGHSH, CDR2 LQKENI. The method was immunoSEQ multiplex PCR; TCRdb's version includes in-frame clones alone and lacks a portion of them. The data show about 330,000 clones, with 92% seen just once and under 20% held by the top ten. Sequenced material: PBMCs or T cells enriched from blood (not recorded which). This chain connects TRBV18 to TRBJ1-1, with a weak D call TRBD1 (5 bases). This clonotype was sampled from a woman aged 25 to 39 who had recovered from COVID-19. CDR3 coding DNA: TGTGCCAGCGGGCAAGGGGAGAACACTGAAGCTTTCTTT. This codes for CASGQGENTEAFF.